This TCR beta chain is drawn from a study of metastatic and nonmetastatic thyroid tumors. Across the study: The authors compared repertoires across blood and tumor or nodule tissue from malignant and benign thyroid patients.

No treatment of any kind had been given to any patient before thyroid surgery. As originally analysed: Between-group CDR3 differences, defined by clinicopathological status, yielded a distant-metastasis classifier for papillary thyroid cancer. MiXCR re-clonotyped the PCR reads for TCRdb. The V and J calls reflect TCRdb's pipeline rather than the authors' work. The sample carries over 25,000 clones, 15% recorded once. General observations from the study: A significant increase in TCR beta diversity was reportedly seen in malignant thyroid tumors relative to benign nodules, in blood and tumor.

The V gene end was trimmed by 0 bases and the J gene end by 4 bases; junction bases not matched to a gene: 8. This CDR3 is built from 16 residues. Germline V gene data show CDR1 as DFQATT and CDR2 as SNEGSKA (reference sequence). This clone was detected many times. Its specificity is unknown. This chain connects TRBV20-1 to TRBJ2-5, with TRBD2 identical over 10 bases. Sequenced sample: blood. This sequence was found in a male donor with papillary thyroid cancer or a benign thyroid nodule (not recorded which). Some clones in this sample may be carry-over from other donors' samples. The CDR3 DNA is TGCAGTGCTAGAGAGCAGCGGGGGGGCTTGTTAGAGACCCAGTACTTC. Its translation is CSAREQRGGLLETQYF.